This T cell receptor beta chain was retrieved from a study of cytomegalovirus exposure and HLA in healthy donors. This CDR3 region has 17 residues. With 1 base clipped from V and 7 bases from J, the junction kept 13 bases outside the gene matches. From germline, CDR1 is MGHRA and CDR2 YSYEKL. This clone was detected a few times. The study ran its PCR with 60 Vbeta and 13 Jbeta primers. Generated by immunoSEQ multiplex PCR, the TCRdb table keeps only in-frame clones and is missing some. The sample carries some 130,000 clones, just over 70% recorded once. Sequenced input: PBMCs. This chain links TRBV4-1 with TRBJ2-1; 7 nucleotides line up with TRBD1. The clonotype originates from a woman aged 60 to 75 in good health and CMV-seropositive. Written as DNA, the CDR3 is TGCGCCAGCAGCCAAGTTTTCGGCAGGGGGTTTTCAAATGAGCAGTTCTTC. Translating gives CASSQVFGRGFSNEQFF.